Listed below are T cell receptor beta chains from one sample, sequenced in a study of graft-versus-host responses after intestinal transplantation. This table comes from immunoSEQ multiplex PCR, and its TCRdb copy is limited to in-frame clones, with some not included. The table includes about 90,000 clones, roughly 93% detected once. No antigens are known for them. The material sequenced was unstimulated CD8+ T cells sorted from spleen or lymph node cells, taken before intestinal transplant. The origin of the receptors is a human donor who received an intestinal transplant. The CDR3 runs from the conserved cysteine through the conserved F or W. The D gene is left open where the match is weak. Size values are once, few and many counts, or a class for expanded clones, and some rows have none.

j_call,d_call,clone_size,cdr3_length,v_call,cdr3_aa,cdr3_nt
TRBJ2-2,TRBD2,NA,16,TRBV4-1,CASSQGGSGSFGELFF,TGCGCCAGCAGCCAAGGGGGTAGCGGGAGCTTTGGGGAGCTGTTTTTT
TRBJ2-7,NA,NA,15,TRBV16,CASSLDLSSGYEQYF,TGTGCCAGCAGCCTAGACTTAAGTTCCGGCTACGAGCAGTACTTC
TRBJ2-3,NA,NA,15,TRBV9,CASSYSGPGGDTQYF,TGTGCCAGCAGTTATAGCGGACCTGGGGGGGATACGCAGTATTTT
TRBJ2-1,NA,NA,13,TRBV6-5,CASSSTGIDEQFF,TGTGCCAGCAGTTCGACAGGTATCGATGAGCAGTTCTTC
TRBJ2-3,NA,NA,15,TRBV5-1,CASSLSGGNQDTQYF,TGCGCCAGCAGCTTGTCAGGAGGCAACCAAGATACGCAGTATTTT
TRBJ2-1,NA,NA,12,TRBV5-6,CASSLIAYEQFF,TGTGCCAGCAGCTTGATAGCCTATGAGCAGTTCTTC
TRBJ2-7,NA,NA,16,TRBV27,CASSLEFGTLSYEQYF,TGTGCCAGCAGTTTAGAATTCGGGACACTATCCTACGAGCAGTACTTC
TRBJ2-3,NA,NA,13,TRBV30,CAWTGISTDTQYF,TGTGCCTGGACAGGGATTAGCACAGATACGCAGTATTTT
TRBJ2-7,NA,NA,16,TRBV21-1,CASSKAHPSGSYEQYF,TGTGCCAGCAGCAAAGCGCATCCCTCCGGGTCCTACGAGCAGTACTTC
TRBJ1-1,NA,NA,16,TRBV7-2,CASSFKSTAMNTEAFF,TGTGCCAGCAGCTTTAAGTCGACAGCCATGAACACTGAAGCTTTCTTT
TRBJ2-1,NA,NA,18,TRBV7-9,CASSPTSPDRNRYNEQFF,TGTGCCAGCAGCCCTACTAGTCCCGACAGGAACAGATACAATGAGCAGTTCTTC
TRBJ2-2,TRBD1,NA,14,TRBV27,CASRPDRDAGELFF,TGTGCCAGCAGACCCGACAGGGACGCCGGGGAGCTGTTTTTT
TRBJ1-5,TRBD1,NA,16,TRBV27,CASSPSSSGGNQPQHF,TGTGCCAGCAGTCCCTCATCGTCAGGGGGTAATCAGCCCCAGCATTTT
TRBJ2-1,NA,NA,14,TRBV5-4,CASSLGHDYNEQFF,TGTGCCAGCAGCCTGGGACACGACTACAATGAGCAGTTCTTC
TRBJ2-7,TRBD1,once,15,TRBV5-5,CASSADRGRGYEQYF,TGTGCCAGCAGCGCCGACAGGGGGAGAGGGTACGAGCAGTACTTC
TRBJ1-6,NA,NA,13,TRBV6-4,CASSDGPYSPLHF,TGTGCCAGCAGTGATGGGCCATATTCACCCCTCCACTTT
TRBJ1-1,TRBD1,NA,15,TRBV10-3,CAISDLQQGIIGAFF,TGTGCCATCAGTGATCTCCAACAGGGGATCATTGGGGCTTTCTTT
TRBJ2-1,NA,NA,14,TRBV27,CASSPDAGYNEQFF,TGTGCCAGCAGCCCAGACGCAGGCTACAATGAGCAGTTCTTC
TRBJ2-7,TRBD2,NA,13,TRBV11-1,CASSGLAGYEQYF,TGTGCCAGCTCGGGACTAGCGGGCTACGAGCAGTACTTC
TRBJ2-1,NA,NA,12,TRBV29-1,CSVVRLYNEQFF,TGCAGCGTTGTCCGGTTATACAATGAGCAGTTCTTC
TRBJ1-1,NA,NA,10,TRBV12-5,CASGITEAFF,TGTGCTAGTGGTATAACTGAAGCTTTCTTT
TRBJ2-7,TRBD1,NA,16,TRBV7-8,CASSLNQGASYYEQYF,TGTGCCAGCAGCTTGAACCAGGGGGCCTCATACTACGAGCAGTACTTC
TRBJ2-3,TRBD2,NA,16,TRBV7-9,CASSFPAGEYTDTQYF,TGTGCCAGCAGCTTTCCCGCGGGAGAGTACACAGATACGCAGTATTTT
TRBJ2-7,TRBD1,NA,14,TRBV30,CAWKPGQGSYEQYF,TGTGCCTGGAAGCCGGGACAGGGTTCCTACGAGCAGTACTTC
TRBJ2-1,NA,NA,17,TRBV11-2,CASSLHAGTSSYNEQFF,TGTGCCAGCAGCTTACATGCGGGTACCAGCTCCTACAATGAGCAGTTCTTC
TRBJ1-3,NA,NA,16,TRBV19,CASSKRDSYSGNTIYF,TGTGCCAGTAGTAAGCGAGACAGTTACTCTGGAAACACCATATATTTT
TRBJ2-1,TRBD2,once,14,TRBV27,CASRTSEYYNEQFF,TGTGCCAGCCGGACTAGCGAGTACTACAATGAGCAGTTCTTC
TRBJ2-6,NA,NA,18,TRBV7-2,CASSFSGPGVLGANVLTF,TGTGCCAGCAGCTTCAGCGGACCGGGGGTTCTTGGGGCCAACGTCCTGACTTTC
TRBJ2-5,TRBD2,NA,15,TRBV29-1,CSVDFQRGLEETQYF,TGCAGCGTTGATTTCCAGCGGGGACTAGAAGAGACCCAGTACTTC
TRBJ2-1,TRBD2,NA,13,TRBV7-6,CASSLFGEGEQFF,TGTGCCAGCAGCTTATTTGGGGAGGGTGAGCAGTTCTTC
TRBJ2-7,TRBD2,NA,13,TRBV30,CAWSEGTSLEQYF,TGTGCCTGGAGTGAGGGGACTAGCCTTGAGCAGTACTTC
TRBJ2-7,NA,NA,13,TRBV27,CASSLGTSYEQYF,TGTGCCAGCAGTTTAGGGACATCCTACGAGCAGTACTTC
TRBJ2-1,TRBD1,once,14,TRBV27,CASSRTGLYNEQFF,TGTGCCAGCAGTCGGACAGGGCTCTACAATGAGCAGTTCTTC
TRBJ2-1,TRBD1,NA,15,TRBV6-1,CASSEGTGANNEQFF,TGTGCCAGCAGTGAGGGGACAGGGGCTAACAATGAGCAGTTCTTC
TRBJ2-5,TRBD1,NA,14,TRBV30,CAWSPRDRRETQYF,TGTGCCTGGAGTCCCCGGGACAGGCGGGAGACCCAGTACTTC
TRBJ2-7,TRBD2,NA,16,TRBV7-9,CASSFLSGREAYEQYF,TGTGCCAGCAGCTTCCTTAGCGGGAGGGAAGCCTACGAGCAGTACTTC
TRBJ2-1,NA,NA,13,TRBV27,CASSFQSGNEQFF,TGTGCCAGCAGTTTTCAGAGCGGCAATGAGCAGTTCTTC
TRBJ2-2,NA,NA,12,TRBV29-1,CSVEQFTGELFF,TGCAGCGTTGAACAGTTCACCGGGGAGCTGTTTTTT
TRBJ2-5,TRBD1,once,14,TRBV28,CASSLGTGGETQYF,TGTGCCAGCAGTTTAGGGACAGGGGGCGAGACCCAGTACTTC
TRBJ1-1,NA,NA,13,TRBV12-5,CANGLNRNTEAFF,TGTGCTAATGGTCTGAATAGGAACACTGAAGCTTTCTTT
TRBJ1-1,NA,NA,15,TRBV21-1,CASSKFNKGDTEAFF,TGTGCCAGCAGCAAATTTAACAAAGGGGACACTGAAGCTTTCTTT
TRBJ2-7,NA,NA,15,TRBV6-1,CASSEGRGHNYEQYF,TGTGCCAGCAGTGAAGGTAGGGGACACAATTACGAGCAGTACTTC
TRBJ2-3,TRBD2,NA,18,TRBV28,CASSFLWTRESFTDTQYF,TGTGCCAGCAGTTTTCTGTGGACTAGAGAGTCGTTCACAGATACGCAGTATTTT
TRBJ1-1,NA,NA,16,TRBV27,CASSSLFQQGPTEAFF,TGTGCCAGCAGTTCTCTCTTTCAACAGGGACCCACTGAAGCTTTCTTT
TRBJ2-3,NA,NA,13,TRBV2,CASSALVTDTQYF,TGTGCCAGCAGTGCTCTTGTCACAGATACGCAGTATTTT
TRBJ1-3,NA,NA,13,TRBV7-9,CASSPFSGNTIYF,TGTGCCAGCAGCCCCTTCTCCGGAAACACCATATATTTT
TRBJ2-1,NA,NA,16,TRBV7-8,CASSLYYGGSYNEQFF,TGTGCCAGCAGCTTATATTACGGGGGTTCCTACAATGAGCAGTTCTTC
TRBJ2-1,NA,NA,17,TRBV7-9,CASSPPAAGSSYNEQFF,TGTGCCAGCAGTCCACCCGCGGCGGGGAGCTCCTACAATGAGCAGTTCTTC